This T cell receptor (beta chain) originates from a study of blood T cell repertoires in COVID-19. Study as a whole: There were acute and convalescent COVID-19 samples, and they came from the United States, Italy and Spain. The cDNA or gDNA used as material had been derived from T cells, B-cell-depleted T cells, or PBMCs.

The germline CDR1 and CDR2 sequences are SNHLY and FYNNEI. The CDR3 extends over 14 amino acids. The germline V and J ends were trimmed by 7 bases and 2 bases, with 11 bases remaining between them. In the original processing: Reference gene primer amplification yielded estimated nucleated cell counts. Produced via immunoSEQ multiplex PCR; TCRdb's table is partial and in-frame only. That table supplies the V and J calls and clone size; D and trimming were determined from the DNA. The sample holds 55,000 to 75,000 clones; 80% are singletons and the top ten take around a sixth. Input material: peripheral blood. The chain joins TRBV2 to TRBJ2-2; TRBD1 is a possible D gene (6 bases). This receptor was obtained from a man in his 70s who had recovered from COVID-19. The CDR3 DNA sequence: TGTGCCAGCATCCCAGGGACAAACACCGGGGAGCTGTTTTTT. Amino acid sequence: CASIPGTNTGELFF.